The 10 T cell receptor beta chains reported below all come from one sample, sequenced in a study of blood T cell repertoires in COVID-19. Method: immunoSEQ multiplex PCR; TCRdb's copy keeps in-frame clones and lacks some. The sample lists roughly 160,000 clones; roughly 91% were seen once. The specimen was peripheral blood. The receptors shown here come from a man aged 18 to 29 with COVID-19, enrolled during active disease.

The rearrangement links TRBV28 to TRBJ2-7; 16 nucleotides match TRBD2. Trimming removed 4 bases from V and 4 bases from J; junction bases left unmatched: 7. This CDR3 comprises 17 residues. CDR1 is MDHEN, CDR2 SYDVKM, per germline. This CDR3 is CASSSPSGLAGGYEQYF. In DNA form, the CDR3 reads TGTGCCAGCAGTTCCCCATCGGGACTAGCGGGAGGGTACGAGCAGTACTTC.

The chain recombines TRBV6-5 with TRBJ2-7, with no clear D. The CDR3 contains 12 residues. Germline V lookup: CDR1 MNHEY, CDR2 SVGAGI. Trimming took 6 bases from V and 6 from J, leaving 12 bases between them. The CDR3 region is CASSSVGLEQYF. The CDR3 region has the DNA TGTGCCAGCAGCTCGGTGGGCCTCGAGCAGTACTTC.

V and J are TRBV19 and TRBJ1-2; TRBD1 aligns across 8 bases. Trimming at V came to 9 bases and at J to 3 bases, leaving 6 bases not matched to a gene. The germline CDR1 and CDR2 sequences are LNHDA and SQIVND (reference sequence). The CDR3 has 13 residues. DNA of the CDR3: TGTGCCAGCCGAGGACAGGGTGACTATGGCTACACCTTC. Translation: CASRGQGDYGYTF.

CDR3 in amino acids: CASSSGTGFSPLHF. CDR3 DNA sequence: TGTGCCAGCAGCTCCGGGACAGGGTTTTCACCCCTCCACTTT. This chain connects TRBV6-5 to TRBJ1-6, with 9 bases that match TRBD1. The V gene end was trimmed by 6 bases and the J gene end by 9 bases; junction bases not matched to a gene: 6. Looked up from germline, CDR1 is MNHEY and CDR2 is SVGAGI. The CDR3 has 14 amino acids.

This clone was found a few times. This chain links TRBV3-1 (or the pseudogene TRBV3-2) with TRBJ1-6; unclear D gene. In germline, CDR1 is LGHDT, CDR2 YNNKEL (reference sequence). The CDR3 extends over 12 amino acids. V was pared by 1 base and J by 10 bases, with 5 bases between. The CDR3 sequence: CASSQVGSPLHF. The CDR3 region has the DNA TGTGCCAGCAGCCAAGTGGGCTCACCCCTCCACTTT.

The chain carries TRBV7-2 and TRBJ1-2, with 8 bases matching TRBD1. The V gene end was trimmed by 5 bases and the J gene end by 6 bases; junction bases not matched to a gene: 8. CDR1 SGHTA and CDR2 FQGNSA come from the germline V gene. The CDR3 covers 14 residues. The CDR3 region is CASSRGQGRDGYTF. The CDR3 DNA follows: TGTGCCAGCAGCCGCGGACAGGGACGAGATGGCTACACCTTC.

V usage is TRBV27 and J usage is TRBJ2-7; 7 positions agree with TRBD2. The ends lost 5 bases at V and 0 bases at J; junction bases unmatched: 4. The CDR3 is made up of 14 amino acids. Germline loops: CDR1 MNHEY, CDR2 SMNVEV (reference sequence). In DNA, the CDR3 is TGTGCCAGCAGTGCCCAGCGGGACTCCTACGAGCAGTACTTC. Protein: CASSAQRDSYEQYF.

V is TRBV28 and J is TRBJ2-7; 10 nucleotides align to TRBD2. Germline V CDR1 and CDR2: MDHEN, SYDVKM. Trimming cost V 7 bases and J 2 bases; bases outside gene matches: 14. The CDR3 covers 17 residues. The CDR3 here is CASIKAGRTSGPYEQYF. The CDR3 DNA sequence: TGTGCCAGCATCAAAGCGGGAAGGACTAGCGGACCCTACGAGCAGTACTTC.

The genes are TRBV9 and TRBJ1-1; 7 nucleotides match TRBD1. Unmatched junction bases numbered 11, after V lost 3 bases and J lost 3 bases. The CDR3 runs to 16 residues. The germline V gene encodes CDR1 SGDLS and CDR2 YYNGEE. The CDR3, as DNA: TGTGCCAGCAGCGCCACAGGGGCGGCCTTGGACACTGAAGCTTTCTTT. Translated, it gives CASSATGAALDTEAFF.

The chain recombines TRBV7-2 with TRBJ1-1; D is uncertain. The CDR3 consists of 14 residues. The ends were cut back, 3 bases at V and 1 base at J, with 9 bases in the middle. Germline CDR1 and CDR2: SGHTA and FQGNSA. CDR3 in amino acids: CASSLMGRNTEAFF. Here the CDR3 DNA reads TGTGCCAGCAGCTTGATGGGGAGGAACACTGAAGCTTTCTTT.